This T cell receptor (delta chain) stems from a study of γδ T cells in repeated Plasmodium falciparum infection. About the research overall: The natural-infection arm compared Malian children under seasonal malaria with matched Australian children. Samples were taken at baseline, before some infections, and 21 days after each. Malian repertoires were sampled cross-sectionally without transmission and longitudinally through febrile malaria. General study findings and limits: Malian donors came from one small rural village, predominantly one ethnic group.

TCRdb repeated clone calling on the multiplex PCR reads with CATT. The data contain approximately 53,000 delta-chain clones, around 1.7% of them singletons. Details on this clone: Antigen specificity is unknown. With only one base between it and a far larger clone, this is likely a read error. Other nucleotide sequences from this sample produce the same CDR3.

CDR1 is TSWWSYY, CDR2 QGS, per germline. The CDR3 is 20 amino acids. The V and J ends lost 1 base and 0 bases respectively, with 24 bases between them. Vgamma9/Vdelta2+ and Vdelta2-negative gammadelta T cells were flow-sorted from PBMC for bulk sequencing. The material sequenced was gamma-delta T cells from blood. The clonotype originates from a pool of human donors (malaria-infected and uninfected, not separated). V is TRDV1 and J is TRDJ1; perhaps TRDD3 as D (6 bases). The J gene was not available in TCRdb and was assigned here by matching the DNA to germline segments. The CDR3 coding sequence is TGTGCTCTTGGGGAACCCAAGAAGTGGGTCTGGGGACCGTACACCGATAAACTCATCTTT. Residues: CALGEPKKWVWGPYTDKLIF.